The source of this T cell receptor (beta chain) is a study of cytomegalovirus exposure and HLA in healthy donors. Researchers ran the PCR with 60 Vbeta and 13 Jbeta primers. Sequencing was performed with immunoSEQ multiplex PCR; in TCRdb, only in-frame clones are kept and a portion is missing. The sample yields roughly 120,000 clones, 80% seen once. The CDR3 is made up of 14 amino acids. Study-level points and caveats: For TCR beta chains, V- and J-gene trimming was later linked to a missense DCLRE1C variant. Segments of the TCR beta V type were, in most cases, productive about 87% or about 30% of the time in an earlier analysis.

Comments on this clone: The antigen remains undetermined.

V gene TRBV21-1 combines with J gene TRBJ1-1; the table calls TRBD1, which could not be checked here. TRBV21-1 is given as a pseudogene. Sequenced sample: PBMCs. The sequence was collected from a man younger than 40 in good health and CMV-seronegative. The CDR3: CASSELTGSTEAFF. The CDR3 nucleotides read TGTGCCAGCAGCGAATTGACAGGGAGCACTGAAGCTTTCTTT.